Below are 15 T cell receptor beta chains sequenced from a single sample in a study of blood T cell repertoires in COVID-19. This table comes from immunoSEQ multiplex PCR, and its TCRdb copy is limited to in-frame clones, with some not included. The sample yields over 13,000 clones, less than 95% seen once. Sequences were obtained from peripheral blood. The receptors originated from a human donor in a cohort sampled during active COVID-19.

The V call is TRBV7-9, the J call TRBJ2-7; TRBD1 matches at 8 bases. V trimming: 2 bases; J trimming: 2 bases; junction bases outside the gene matches: 2. Germline V lookup: CDR1 SEHNR, CDR2 FQNEAQ (reference sequence). The CDR3 loop spans 14 amino acids. CDR3 in amino acids: CASSLTDRAYEQYF. CDR3 nucleotides: TGTGCCAGCAGCTTAACGGACAGGGCCTACGAGCAGTACTTC.

The rearrangement uses TRBV28 and TRBJ2-3, with 7 bases that match TRBD2. Germline CDR1 reads MDHEN; CDR2 reads SYDVKM. This CDR3 region has 15 residues. Trimming took 7 bases from V and 1 from J; bases not matched to a gene: 8. The CDR3 loop reads CASTVGGGGTDTQYF. DNA of the CDR3: TGTGCCAGCACCGTTGGGGGGGGTGGCACAGATACGCAGTATTTT. Full variable domain (remainder filled in from reference TRBV28 and TRBJ2-3): DVKVTQSSRYLVKRTGEKVFLECVQDMDHENMFWYRQDPGLGLRLIYFSYDVKMKEKGDIPEGYSVSREKKERFSLILESASTNQTSMYLCASTVGGGGTDTQYFGPGTRLTVL.

CDR3 protein: CASSIRLLAATSTDTQYF. The CDR3 DNA reads TGTGCCAGTAGTATACGGTTATTGGCGGCTACTAGCACAGATACGCAGTATTTT. The rearrangement joins TRBV19 to TRBJ2-3; D gene unclear. The CDR3 is 18 amino acids. In germline, CDR1 is LNHDA, CDR2 SQIVND (reference sequence). Between the trimmed V and J ends, which lost 2 bases and 0 bases, there was a span of 18 bases.

V gene TRBV5-1 combines with J gene TRBJ2-1, with 9 positions matching TRBD2. With 1 base clipped from V and 6 bases from J, the junction kept 8 bases outside the gene matches. The CDR3 has 16 residues. Per the germline V gene, CDR1 is SGHRS and CDR2 is YFSETQ. CDR3 sequence reads: CASSLTVAGAFNEQFF. The CDR3 bases are TGCGCCAGCAGCTTGACCGTAGCGGGAGCTTTCAATGAGCAGTTCTTC. Full variable domain (missing parts from reference TRBV5-1 and TRBJ2-1): KAGVTQTPRYLIKTRGQQVTLSCSPISGHRSVSWYQQTPGQGLQFLFEYFSETQRNKGNFPGRFSGRQFSNSRSEMNVSTLELGDSALYLCASSLTVAGAFNEQFFGPGTRLTVL.

The chain uses TRBV6-6 and TRBJ1-2; tentative D call: TRBD1 (6 bases). The CDR3 contains 13 residues. V lost 6 bases, J lost 8 bases, and 16 bases lay in between. CDR1 is MNHNY, CDR2 SVGAGI, per germline (reference sequence). The CDR3: CASRGFRGKGYTF. DNA for the CDR3: TGTGCCAGCAGGGGTTTCAGGGGAAAAGGCTACACCTTC.

This clone was detected a few times. This chain connects TRBV19 to TRBJ2-1; 9 positions match TRBD1. The CDR3 runs to 12 residues. Trimming cost V 5 bases and J 13 bases; bases outside gene matches: 6. Germline V gene data show CDR1 as LNHDA and CDR2 as SQIVND (reference sequence). The CDR3 reads CASSPTGGFQFF. Here the CDR3 DNA reads TGTGCCAGTAGTCCGACAGGGGGTTTCCAGTTCTTC. Filled out from reference TRBV19 and TRBJ2-1, the complete variable domain reads DGGITQSPKYLFRKEGQNVTLSCEQNLNHDAMYWYRQDPGQGLRLIYYSQIVNDFQKGDIAEGYSVSREKKESFPLTVTSAQKNPTAFYLCASSPTGGFQFFGPGTRLTVL.

The rearrangement links TRBV19 to TRBJ1-2; D is undetermined. Trimming pared 6 bases from V and 0 bases from J, leaving 8 bases between. CDR3 length: 13 residues. Germline lookup yields CDR1 LNHDA and CDR2 SQIVND (reference sequence). Here the CDR3 DNA reads TGTGCCAGTAGGGGCCAAGCTAACTATGGCTACACCTTC. Encoded protein: CASRGQANYGYTF.

This clone was observed a single time. The chain is built from TRBV6-1 and TRBJ2-5, with D possibly TRBD1 on 6 matching bases. The CDR3 has 16 residues. Trimming cost V 4 bases and J 5 bases, with 20 bases left between them. Germline V gives CDR1 MNHNS, CDR2 SASEGT. The CDR3 bases are TGTGCCAGCAGTGTAGGGTTGGTACAGGGTGCTGAGACCCAGTACTTC. It yields the protein CASSVGLVQGAETQYF.

This clone has a single count. This chain links TRBV6-9 with TRBJ2-5; a weak D match, TRBD1 (6 bases). With 4 bases removed from V and 1 base from J, the gap between germline ends came to 13 bases. This CDR3 comprises 15 residues. Germline-derived CDR1 and CDR2 are MNHGY and SVAAGI. The CDR3 region is CASSLVGHIQETQYF. DNA for the CDR3: TGTGCCAGCAGTTTGGTGGGACACATCCAAGAGACCCAGTACTTC.

The rearrangement links TRBV10-2 to TRBJ2-3; TRBD1 agrees at 9 bases. V was pared by 3 bases and J by 2 bases, with 6 bases of the junction left unmatched. This CDR3 is built from 16 residues. The germline V gene has CDR1 WSHSY and CDR2 SAAADI. CDR3 protein: CASSEMTGGLTDTQYF. The CDR3 bases are TGCGCCAGCAGTGAAATGACAGGGGGTCTCACAGATACGCAGTATTTT.

The rearrangement links TRBV9 to TRBJ2-7; 8 bases align to TRBD1. The CDR3 length is 14 residues. J was trimmed by 7 bases and V by 4 bases; bases with no gene match: 10. The germline gives CDR1 SGDLS, CDR2 YYNGEE. The CDR3 spells CASSTAGGPREQYF. CDR3 in DNA: TGTGCCAGCAGCACGGCAGGGGGCCCCAGAGAGCAGTACTTC.

V gene TRBV7-9 combines with J gene TRBJ1-2; 8 nucleotides align to TRBD1. V gave up 9 bases and J gave up 3 bases; unmatched junction bases: 6. This CDR3 region has 13 residues. CDR1 and CDR2 (germline): SEHNR, FQNEAQ (reference sequence). The CDR3 nucleotides are TGTGCCAGTTCAGGGGGCTTGGACTATGGCTACACCTTC. It encodes CASSGGLDYGYTF.

This clone was seen just once. V and J are TRBV14 and TRBJ2-7; TRBD2 matches at 8 bases. Germline V gives CDR1 SGHDN, CDR2 FVKESK. V shed 4 bases, J shed 2 bases, and the junction held 7 bases outside the gene matches. The CDR3 length is 15 residues. The CDR3 DNA reads TGTGCCAGCAGCCCTTTTGGCGGGAGGACCTACGAGCAGTACTTC. It translates to CASSPFGGRTYEQYF. The full variable domain, in which reference TRBV14 and TRBJ2-7 provide the parts outside the CDR3, is EAGVTQFPSHSVIEKGQTVTLRCDPISGHDNLYWYRRVMGKEIKFLLHFVKESKQDESGMPNNRFLAERTGGTYSTLKVQPAELEDSGVYFCASSPFGGRTYEQYFGPGTRLTVT.

Remarks on this clone: An end of the junction differs from the germline gene, which may be a read error. The chain employs TRBV5-6 and TRBJ1-1; TRBD1 aligns across 9 bases. Germline CDR1 and CDR2: SGHDT and YYEEEE. This CDR3 contains 13 residues. CDR3 region: CASSYGTGSGGTF. The CDR3 DNA is TGTGCCAGCAGTTACGGGACAGGGTCGGGAGGCACCTTT.

The rearrangement links TRBV14 to TRBJ1-2; no firm D call. The CDR3 consists of 16 residues. The V end was cut by 0 bases, the J end by 6 bases, with 17 bases between. The germline V gene encodes CDR1 SGHDN and CDR2 FVKESK. The DNA of the CDR3 is TGTGCCAGCAGCCAAGAGGGCCGCACCTACTTTGATGGCTACACCTTC. It translates to CASSQEGRTYFDGYTF.